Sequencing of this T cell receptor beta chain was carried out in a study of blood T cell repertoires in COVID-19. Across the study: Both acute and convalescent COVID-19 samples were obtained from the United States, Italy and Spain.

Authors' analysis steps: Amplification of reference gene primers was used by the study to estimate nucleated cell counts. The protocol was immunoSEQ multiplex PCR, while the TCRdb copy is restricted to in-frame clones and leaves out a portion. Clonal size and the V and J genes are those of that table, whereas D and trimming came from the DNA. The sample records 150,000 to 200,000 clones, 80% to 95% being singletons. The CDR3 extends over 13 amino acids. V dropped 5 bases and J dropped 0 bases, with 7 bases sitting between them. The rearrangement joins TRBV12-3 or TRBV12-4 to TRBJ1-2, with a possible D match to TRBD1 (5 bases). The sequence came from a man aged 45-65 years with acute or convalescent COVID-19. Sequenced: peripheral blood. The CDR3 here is CASSLQANYGYTF. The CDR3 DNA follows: TGTGCCAGCAGTCTACAGGCTAACTATGGCTACACCTTC.